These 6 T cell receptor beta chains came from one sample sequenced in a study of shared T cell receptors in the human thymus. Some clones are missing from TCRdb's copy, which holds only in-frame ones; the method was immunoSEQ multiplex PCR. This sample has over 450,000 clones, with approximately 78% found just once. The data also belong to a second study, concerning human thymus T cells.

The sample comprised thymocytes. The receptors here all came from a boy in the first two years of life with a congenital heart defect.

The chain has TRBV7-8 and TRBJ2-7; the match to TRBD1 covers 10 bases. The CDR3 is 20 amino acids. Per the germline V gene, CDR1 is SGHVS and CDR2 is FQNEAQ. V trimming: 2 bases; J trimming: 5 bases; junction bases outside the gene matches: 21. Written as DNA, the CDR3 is TGTGCCAGCAGCTTAATTAAAGCGGGACAGGGGCTCGGGGCTATCGACGAGCAGTACTTC. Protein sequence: CASSLIKAGQGLGAIDEQYF.

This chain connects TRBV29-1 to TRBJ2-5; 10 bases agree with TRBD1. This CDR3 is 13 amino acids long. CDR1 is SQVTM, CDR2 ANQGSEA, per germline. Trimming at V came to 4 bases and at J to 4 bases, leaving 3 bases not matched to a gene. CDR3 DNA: TGCAGCGTTGGACAGGGGGCTGGAGAGACCCAGTACTTC. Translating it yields CSVGQGAGETQYF.

The DNA of the CDR3 is TGTGCCAGCAGTCCCCACCCGAGACAGGGCAGAAACTCCGCAACTAATGAAAAACTGTTTTTT. Its translation is CASSPHPRQGRNSATNEKLFF. The genes are TRBV28 and TRBJ1-4; 7 bases map to TRBD1. The CDR3 loop spans 21 amino acids. V was clipped by 5 bases and J by 0 bases; unmatched bases: 21. CDR1 and CDR2 from the germline V gene are MDHEN and SYDVKM. Variable domain in full (rest from reference TRBV28 and TRBJ1-4): DVKVTQSSRYLVKRTGEKVFLECVQDMDHENMFWYRQDPGLGLRLIYFSYDVKMKEKGDIPEGYSVSREKKERFSLILESASTNQTSMYLCASSPHPRQGRNSATNEKLFFGSGTQLSVL.

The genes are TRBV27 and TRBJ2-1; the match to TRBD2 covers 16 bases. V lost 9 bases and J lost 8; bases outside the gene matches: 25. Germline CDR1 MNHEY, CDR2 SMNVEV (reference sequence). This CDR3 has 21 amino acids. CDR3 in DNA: TGTGCCAGTCGGCTGTGGGGGCAAGGGACTAGCGGGAGGGCGGGGAGGGATGAGCAGTTCTTC. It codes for CASRLWGQGTSGRAGRDEQFF.

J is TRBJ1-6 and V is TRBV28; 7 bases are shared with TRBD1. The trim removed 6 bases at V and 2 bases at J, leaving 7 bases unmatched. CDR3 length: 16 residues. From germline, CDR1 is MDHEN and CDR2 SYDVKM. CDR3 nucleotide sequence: TGTGCCAGCAGCTTTGACAGGGACACCTATAATTCACCCCTCCACTTT. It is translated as CASSFDRDTYNSPLHF.

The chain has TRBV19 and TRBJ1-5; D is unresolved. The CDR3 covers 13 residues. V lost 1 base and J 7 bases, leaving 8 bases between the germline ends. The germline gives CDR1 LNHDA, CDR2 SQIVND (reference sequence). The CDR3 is CASSIGTRQPQHF. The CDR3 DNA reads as TGTGCCAGTAGTATAGGTACCCGGCAGCCCCAGCATTTT.